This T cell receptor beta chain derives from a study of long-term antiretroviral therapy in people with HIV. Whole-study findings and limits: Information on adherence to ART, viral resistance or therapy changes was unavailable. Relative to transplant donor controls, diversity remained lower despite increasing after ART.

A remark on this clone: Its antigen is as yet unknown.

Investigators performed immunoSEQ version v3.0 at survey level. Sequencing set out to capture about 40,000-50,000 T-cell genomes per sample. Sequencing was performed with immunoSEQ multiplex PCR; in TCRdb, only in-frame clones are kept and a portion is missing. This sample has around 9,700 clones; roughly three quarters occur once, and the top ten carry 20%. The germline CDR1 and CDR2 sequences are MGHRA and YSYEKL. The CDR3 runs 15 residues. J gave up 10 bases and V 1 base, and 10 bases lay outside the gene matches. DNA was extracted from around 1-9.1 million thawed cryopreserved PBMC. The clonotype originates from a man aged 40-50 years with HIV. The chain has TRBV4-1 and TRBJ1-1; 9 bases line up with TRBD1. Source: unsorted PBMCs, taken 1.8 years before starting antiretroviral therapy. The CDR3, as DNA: TGCGCCAGCAGCCAAGCTGGGACAGGGAGTATTGGAGCTTTCTTT. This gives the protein CASSQAGTGSIGAFF.